The rows below give T cell receptor beta chains drawn from one sample of a study of shared clonotypes between healthy human individuals. The method was immunoSEQ multiplex PCR; TCRdb's version includes in-frame clones alone and lacks a portion of them. The table lists fewer than 600,000 clones, 79% of them singletons. The specimen sequenced was PBMCs. All receptors come from a woman in her thirties or forties in good health. Some clones in this sample may be carry-over from other donors' samples. Each CDR3 is given with its conserved first and last residue. A D gene is named only where the DNA matches it firmly. For some rows the clone size is stated as once, few or many, or as a class when expanded; others skip it.

d_call	v_call	j_call	clone_size	cdr3_nt	cdr3_aa
.	TRBV29-1	TRBJ2-7	few	TGCAGCGTGGGAAGCAGGGTGGGTTACGAGCAGTACTTC	CSVGSRVGYEQYF
.	TRBV19	TRBJ2-7	.	TGTGCCAGTAGTATTCGGGCTTGGGGATACGAGCAGTACTTC	CASSIRAWGYEQYF
.	TRBV28	TRBJ1-5	.	TGTGCCAGCAGTTTATTGGTTCAGCCCCAGCATTTT	CASSLLVQPQHF
TRBD1	TRBV10-2	TRBJ2-7	once	TGCGCCAGCAGTGAGCCCCAGGGGGACGAGCAGTACTTC	CASSEPQGDEQYF
.	TRBV11-2	TRBJ2-5	.	TGTGCCAGCAGCTTAGGTGCCACTCAAGGTGGAGAGACCCAGTACTTC	CASSLGATQGGETQYF
TRBD2	TRBV30	TRBJ2-7	.	TGTGCCTGCTCTAGCGGGAGGGGGTACGAGCAGTACTTC	CACSSGRGYEQYF
TRBD2	TRBV14	TRBJ2-5	.	TGTGCCAGCAGCAGGGGACTAGCGGTAGAGACCCAGTACTTC	CASSRGLAVETQYF
.	TRBV11-2	TRBJ2-6	.	TGTGCCAGCAGCTTAGGATTAGCCAACGTCCTGACTTTC	CASSLGLANVLTF
TRBD1	TRBV30	TRBJ2-1	once	TGTGCCTGGAGCCGGGACAGATATTACAATGAGCAGTTCTTC	CAWSRDRYYNEQFF
.	TRBV6-1	TRBJ2-3	few	TGTGCCAGCAGTTCTACGCAGGGTGCCACGCAGTATTTT	CASSSTQGATQYF
.	TRBV7-9	TRBJ1-1	.	TGTGCCAGCAGCTTACCTACCTTTCGCTCCTTAAACACTGAAGCTTTCTTT	CASSLPTFRSLNTEAFF
.	TRBV7-9	TRBJ2-1	.	TGTGCCAGCAGCCTCCTGTACCGCAATGAGCAGTTCTTC	CASSLLYRNEQFF
.	TRBV6-1	TRBJ1-5	.	TGTGCCAGCAATGGGGAAAATAATCAGCCCCAGCATTTT	CASNGENNQPQHF
TRBD2	TRBV7-8	TRBJ2-7	few	TGTGCCAGCAGCGAGACTAGCGGGGCCGCCTACGAGCAGTACTTC	CASSETSGAAYEQYF